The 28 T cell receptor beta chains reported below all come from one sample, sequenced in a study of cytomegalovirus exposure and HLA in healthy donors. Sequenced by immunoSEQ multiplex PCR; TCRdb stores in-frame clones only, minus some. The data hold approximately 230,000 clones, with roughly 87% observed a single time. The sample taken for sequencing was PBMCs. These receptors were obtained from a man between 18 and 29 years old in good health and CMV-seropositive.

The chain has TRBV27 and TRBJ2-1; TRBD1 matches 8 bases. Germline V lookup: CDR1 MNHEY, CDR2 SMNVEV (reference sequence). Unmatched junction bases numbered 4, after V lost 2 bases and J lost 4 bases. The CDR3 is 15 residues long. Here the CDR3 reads CASSLIGQGYNEQFF. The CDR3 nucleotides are TGTGCCAGCAGTTTAATAGGACAGGGATACAATGAGCAGTTCTTC.

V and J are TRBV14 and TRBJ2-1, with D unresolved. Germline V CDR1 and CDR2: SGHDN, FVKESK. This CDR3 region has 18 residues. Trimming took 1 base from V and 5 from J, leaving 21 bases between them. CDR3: CASSQVLLIGYTNNEQFF. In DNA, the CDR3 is TGTGCCAGCAGCCAAGTTTTACTGATAGGGTATACTAACAATGAGCAGTTCTTC. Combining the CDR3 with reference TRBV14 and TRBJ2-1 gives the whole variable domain EAGVTQFPSHSVIEKGQTVTLRCDPISGHDNLYWYRRVMGKEIKFLLHFVKESKQDESGMPNNRFLAERTGGTYSTLKVQPAELEDSGVYFCASSQVLLIGYTNNEQFFGPGTRLTVL.

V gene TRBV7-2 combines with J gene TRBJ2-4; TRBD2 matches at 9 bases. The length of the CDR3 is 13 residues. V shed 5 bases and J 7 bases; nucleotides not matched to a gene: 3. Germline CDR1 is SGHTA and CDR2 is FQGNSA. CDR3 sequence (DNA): TGTGCCAGCAGCCCACTAGCGGGCAACATTCAGTACTTC. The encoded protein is CASSPLAGNIQYF.

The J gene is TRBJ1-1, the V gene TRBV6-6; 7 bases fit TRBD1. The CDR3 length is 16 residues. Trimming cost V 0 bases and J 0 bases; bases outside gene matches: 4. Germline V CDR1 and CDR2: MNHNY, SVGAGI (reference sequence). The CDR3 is CASSYSGDSMNTEAFF. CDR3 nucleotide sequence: TGTGCCAGCAGTTACTCAGGGGACAGCATGAACACTGAAGCTTTCTTT.

CDR3 protein: CASSPGAENQPQHF. CDR3 DNA: TGTGCCAGCAGTCCGGGCGCGGAAAATCAGCCCCAGCATTTT. J is TRBJ1-5 and V is TRBV27; D unresolved. V was trimmed by 5 bases and J by 4 bases, leaving 12 bases between them. Germline CDR1 is MNHEY and CDR2 is SMNVEV (reference sequence). The CDR3 consists of 14 residues.

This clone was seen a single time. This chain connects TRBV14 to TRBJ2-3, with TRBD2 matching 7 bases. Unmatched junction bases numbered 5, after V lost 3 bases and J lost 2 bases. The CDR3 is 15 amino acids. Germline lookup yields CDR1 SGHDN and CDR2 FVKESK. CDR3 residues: CASSHSSGYTDTQYF. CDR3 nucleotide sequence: TGTGCCAGCAGCCACTCTAGCGGATACACAGATACGCAGTATTTT.

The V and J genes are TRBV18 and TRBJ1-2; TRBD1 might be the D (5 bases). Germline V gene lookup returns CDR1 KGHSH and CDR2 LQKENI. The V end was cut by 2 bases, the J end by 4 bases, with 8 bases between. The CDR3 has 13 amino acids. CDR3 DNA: TGTGCCAGCTCACCAGACAGACTCTATGGCTACACCTTC. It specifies CASSPDRLYGYTF.

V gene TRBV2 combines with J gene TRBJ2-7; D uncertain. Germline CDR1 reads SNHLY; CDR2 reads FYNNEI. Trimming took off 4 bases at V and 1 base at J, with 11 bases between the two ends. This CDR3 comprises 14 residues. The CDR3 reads CASSVQVVSYEQYF. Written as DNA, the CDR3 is TGTGCCAGCAGTGTCCAGGTCGTATCCTACGAGCAGTACTTC. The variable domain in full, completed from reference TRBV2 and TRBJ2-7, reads EPEVTQTPSHQVTQMGQEVILRCVPISNHLYFYWYRQILGQKVEFLVSFYNNEISEKSEIFDDQFSVERPDGSNFTLKIRSTKLEDSAMYFCASSVQVVSYEQYFGPGTRLTVT.

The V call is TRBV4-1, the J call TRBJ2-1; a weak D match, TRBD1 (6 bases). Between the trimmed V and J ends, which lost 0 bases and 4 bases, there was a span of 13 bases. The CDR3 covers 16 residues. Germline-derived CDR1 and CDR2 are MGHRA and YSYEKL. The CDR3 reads CASSQEGRGSYNEQFF. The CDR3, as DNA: TGCGCCAGCAGCCAAGAGGGCAGGGGCTCGTACAATGAGCAGTTCTTC.

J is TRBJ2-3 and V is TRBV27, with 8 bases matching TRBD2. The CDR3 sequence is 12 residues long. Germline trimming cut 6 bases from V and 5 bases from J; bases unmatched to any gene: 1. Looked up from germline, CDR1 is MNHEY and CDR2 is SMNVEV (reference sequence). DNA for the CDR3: TGTGCCAGCAGCCTAGCGGGAGATACGCAGTATTTT. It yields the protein CASSLAGDTQYF.

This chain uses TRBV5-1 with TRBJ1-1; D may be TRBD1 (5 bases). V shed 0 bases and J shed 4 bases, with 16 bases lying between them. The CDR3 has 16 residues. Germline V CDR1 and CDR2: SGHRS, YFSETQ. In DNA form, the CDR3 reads TGCGCCAGCAGCTTGGCCGTTTTGAGGGGAGGCACTGAAGCTTTCTTT. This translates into CASSLAVLRGGTEAFF.

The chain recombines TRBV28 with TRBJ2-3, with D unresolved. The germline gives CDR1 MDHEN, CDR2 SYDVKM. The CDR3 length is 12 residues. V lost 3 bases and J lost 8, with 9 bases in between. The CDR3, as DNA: TGTGCCAGCAGTTTCCCCGTGGGTACGCAGTATTTT. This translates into CASSFPVGTQYF.

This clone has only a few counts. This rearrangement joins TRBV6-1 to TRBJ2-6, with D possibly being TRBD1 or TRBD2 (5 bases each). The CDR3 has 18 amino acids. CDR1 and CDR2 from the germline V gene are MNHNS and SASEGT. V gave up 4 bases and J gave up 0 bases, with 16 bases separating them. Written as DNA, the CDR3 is TGTGCCAGCAGTGGGCTGTGGGACCCGGCCTCTGGGGCCAACGTCCTGACTTTC. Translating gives CASSGLWDPASGANVLTF.

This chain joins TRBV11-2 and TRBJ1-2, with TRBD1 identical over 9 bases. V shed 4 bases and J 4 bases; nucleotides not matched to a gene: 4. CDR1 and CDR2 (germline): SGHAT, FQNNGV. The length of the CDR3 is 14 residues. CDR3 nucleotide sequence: TGTGCCAGCAGCTCAGCACAGGGGGCCTATGGCTACACCTTC. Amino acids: CASSSAQGAYGYTF.

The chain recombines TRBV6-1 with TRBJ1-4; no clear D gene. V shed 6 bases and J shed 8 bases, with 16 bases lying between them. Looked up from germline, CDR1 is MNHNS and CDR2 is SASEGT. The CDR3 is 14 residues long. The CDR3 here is CASRVGRRGEKLFF. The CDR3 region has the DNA TGTGCCAGCAGAGTGGGCCGCCGAGGGGAAAAACTGTTTTTT.

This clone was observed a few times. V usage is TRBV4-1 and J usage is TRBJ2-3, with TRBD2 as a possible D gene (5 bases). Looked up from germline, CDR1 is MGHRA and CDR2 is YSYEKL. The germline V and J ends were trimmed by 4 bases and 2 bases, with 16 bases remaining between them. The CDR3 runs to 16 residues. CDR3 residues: CASSPADLGFTDTQYF. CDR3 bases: TGCGCCAGCAGCCCAGCGGATCTGGGATTCACAGATACGCAGTATTTT.

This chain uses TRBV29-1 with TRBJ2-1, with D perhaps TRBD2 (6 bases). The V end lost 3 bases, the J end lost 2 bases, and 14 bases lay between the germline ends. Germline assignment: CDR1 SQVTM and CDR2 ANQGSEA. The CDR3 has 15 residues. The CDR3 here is CSVELAGQAYNEQFF. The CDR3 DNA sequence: TGCAGCGTTGAGCTCGCGGGGCAGGCCTACAATGAGCAGTTCTTC.

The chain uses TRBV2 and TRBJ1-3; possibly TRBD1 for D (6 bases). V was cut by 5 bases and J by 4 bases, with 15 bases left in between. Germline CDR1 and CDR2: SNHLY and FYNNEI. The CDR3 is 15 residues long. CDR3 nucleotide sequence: TGTGCCAGCAGTTCAACAGGGCTGGGGGGAAACACCATATATTTT. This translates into CASSSTGLGGNTIYF.

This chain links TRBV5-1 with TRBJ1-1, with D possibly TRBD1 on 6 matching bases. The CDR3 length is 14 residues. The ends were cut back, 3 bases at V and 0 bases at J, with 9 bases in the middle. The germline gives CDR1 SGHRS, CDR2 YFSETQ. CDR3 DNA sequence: TGCGCCAGCAGCTACTGGGACATGAACACTGAAGCTTTCTTT. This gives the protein CASSYWDMNTEAFF.

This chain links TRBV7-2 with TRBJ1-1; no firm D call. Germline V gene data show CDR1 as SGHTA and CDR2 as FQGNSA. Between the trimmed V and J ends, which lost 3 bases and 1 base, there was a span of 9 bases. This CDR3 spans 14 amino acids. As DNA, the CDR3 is TGTGCCAGCAGCTTGTCAGGAGGGAACACTGAAGCTTTCTTT. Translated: CASSLSGGNTEAFF.

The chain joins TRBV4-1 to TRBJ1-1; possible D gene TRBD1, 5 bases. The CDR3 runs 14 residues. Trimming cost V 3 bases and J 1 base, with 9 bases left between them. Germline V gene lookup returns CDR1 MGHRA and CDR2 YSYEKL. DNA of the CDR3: TGCGCCAGCAGCCACGGCAGGGAGAACACTGAAGCTTTCTTT. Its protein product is CASSHGRENTEAFF.

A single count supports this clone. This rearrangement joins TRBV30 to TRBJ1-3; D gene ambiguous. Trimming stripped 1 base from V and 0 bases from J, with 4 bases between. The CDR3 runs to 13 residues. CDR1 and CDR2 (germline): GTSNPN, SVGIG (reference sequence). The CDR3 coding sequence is TGTGCCTGGAGTGCAAGCTCTGGAAACACCATATATTTT. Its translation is CAWSASSGNTIYF.

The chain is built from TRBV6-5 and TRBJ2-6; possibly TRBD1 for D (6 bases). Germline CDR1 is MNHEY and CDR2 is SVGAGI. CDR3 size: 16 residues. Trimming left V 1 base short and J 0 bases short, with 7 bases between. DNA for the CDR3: TGTGCCAGCAGTTACTACAGGGACTCTGGGGCCAACGTCCTGACTTTC. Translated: CASSYYRDSGANVLTF.

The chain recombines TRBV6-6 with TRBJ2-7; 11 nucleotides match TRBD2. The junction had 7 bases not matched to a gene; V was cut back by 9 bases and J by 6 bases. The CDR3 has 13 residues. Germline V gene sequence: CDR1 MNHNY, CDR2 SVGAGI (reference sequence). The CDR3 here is CASMRLAGREQYF. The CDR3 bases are TGTGCCAGTATGAGACTAGCGGGACGCGAGCAGTACTTC.

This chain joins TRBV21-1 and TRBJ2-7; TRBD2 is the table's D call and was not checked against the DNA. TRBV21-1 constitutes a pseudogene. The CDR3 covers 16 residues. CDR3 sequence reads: CASSAKGLAVPYEQYF. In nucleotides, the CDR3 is TGTGCCAGCAGCGCTAAAGGACTAGCGGTACCCTACGAGCAGTACTTC.

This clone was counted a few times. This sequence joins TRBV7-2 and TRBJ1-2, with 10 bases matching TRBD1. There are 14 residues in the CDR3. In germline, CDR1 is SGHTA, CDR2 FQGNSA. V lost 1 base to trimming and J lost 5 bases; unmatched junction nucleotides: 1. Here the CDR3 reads CASSLGGQGYGYTF. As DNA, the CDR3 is TGTGCCAGCAGCTTAGGGGGACAGGGGTATGGCTACACCTTC. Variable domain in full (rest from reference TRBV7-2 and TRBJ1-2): GAGVSQSPSNKVTEKGKDVELRCDPISGHTALYWYRQSLGQGLEFLIYFQGNSAPDKSGLPSDRFSAERTGGSVSTLTIQRTQQEDSAVYLCASSLGGQGYGYTFGSGTRLTVV.

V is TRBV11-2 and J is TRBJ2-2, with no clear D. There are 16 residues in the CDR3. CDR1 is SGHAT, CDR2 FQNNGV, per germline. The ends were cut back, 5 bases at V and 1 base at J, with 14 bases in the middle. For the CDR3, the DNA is TGTGCCAGCAGCCCCTCGACTCTTGTGAACACCGGGGAGCTGTTTTTT. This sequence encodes CASSPSTLVNTGELFF.

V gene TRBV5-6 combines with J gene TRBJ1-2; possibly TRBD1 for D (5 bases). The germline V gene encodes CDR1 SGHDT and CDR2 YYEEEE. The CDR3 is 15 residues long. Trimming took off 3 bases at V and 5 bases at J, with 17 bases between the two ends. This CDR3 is CASSSRLGEWYGYTF. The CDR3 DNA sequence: TGTGCCAGCAGCTCCCGTTTAGGGGAATGGTATGGCTACACCTTC.